The 21 T cell receptor beta chains below all came from one sample that was sequenced in a study of blood T cells in healthy people across ages. PCR was performed a second time for about 7 to 12 cycles using a sample-barcoded 5' primer and a J-beta primer mix. TCRdb analysed the 5' RACE reads with MiXCR anew, one entry per CDR3 protein. The sample has 1.5 million to 2 million distinct CDR3 sequences, more than 35% seen once. Material: blood. Receptors were obtained from a human donor in good health.

This clonotype was detected a few times. V gene TRBV6-2 or TRBV6-3 combines with J gene TRBJ2-7; D possibly corresponds to TRBD2 (6 bases). Trimming left V 6 bases short and J 3 bases short, with 24 bases between. Germline assignment: CDR1 MNHEY and CDR2 SVGEGT. The CDR3 totals 17 residues. CDR3 loop: CASRPLKSGGVDYEQYF. CDR3 DNA sequence: TGTGCCAGCAGGCCCCTAAAATCCGGCGGGGTCGACTACGAGCAGTACTTC.

This rearrangement joins TRBV6-2 or TRBV6-3 to TRBJ2-1; TRBD1 aligns across 7 bases. CDR1 is MNHEY, CDR2 SVGEGT, per germline. The CDR3 spans 15 residues. With 7 bases clipped from V and 0 bases from J, the junction kept 6 bases outside the gene matches. This chain's CDR3 is CASTTGTVSYNEQFF. The CDR3 nucleotides are TGTGCCAGCACCACCGGGACAGTCTCCTACAATGAGCAGTTCTTC.

The V call is TRBV10-3, the J call TRBJ2-3; 8 bases map to TRBD2. The J segment lost 7 bases and the V segment lost 0 bases, leaving 12 bases of the junction unmatched. CDR3 length: 17 residues. Looked up from germline, CDR1 is ENHRY and CDR2 is SYGVKD. The CDR3 loop is CAISESKREGGLHTQYF. CDR3 in DNA: TGTGCCATCAGTGAGTCGAAACGGGAGGGCGGTTTGCATACGCAGTATTTT.

This clonotype was recorded a few times. The chain couples TRBV16 to TRBJ2-2, with a tentative D call TRBD2 (6 bases). Between the trimmed V and J ends, which lost 0 bases and 6 bases, there was a span of 8 bases. Per germline, CDR1 KGHSY and CDR2 FQNENV. There are 14 residues in the CDR3. The CDR3 DNA sequence: TGTGCCAGCAGCCAATCTGGAGGGGCCGGGGAGCTGTTTTTT. Its protein is CASSQSGGAGELFF.

Turning to this clonotype: This likely comes from a read error, as the CDR3 has no conserved phenylalanine or tryptophan at its end. The CDR3 DNA reads TGTGCCAGCAGCAGGACAGATAATGAGCAGTTCGTC. The encoded protein is CASSRTDNEQFV. The chain employs TRBV12-3 or TRBV12-4 and TRBJ2-1, with a weak D call TRBD1 (6 bases). Deletions cut 6 bases from V and 7 bases from J, with 10 bases between. This CDR3 is built from 12 residues.

This chain joins TRBV20-1 and TRBJ2-7, with 9 bases matching TRBD2. V lost 5 bases, J lost 3 bases, and 2 bases stayed unmatched. Germline V gene sequence: CDR1 DFQATT, CDR2 SNEGSKA (reference sequence). The CDR3 extends over 12 amino acids. This CDR3 is CSALTSGYEQYF. CDR3 DNA sequence: TGCAGTGCTCTGACTAGCGGCTACGAGCAGTACTTC.

For this clonotype: At one end, the junction sequence differs from germline, possibly due to a read error. The chain employs TRBV6-4 and TRBJ2-3; the D gene could be TRBD1 or TRBD2 (5 bases each). The germline V gene encodes CDR1 MRHNA and CDR2 SNTAGT. The CDR3 totals 14 residues. CDR3 coding DNA: TGTGCCAGCAGCGCCGGGACCTACACAGATGCGCAGTATTTT. Its protein is CASSAGTYTDAQYF.

This clonotype showed up just a few times. The chain joins TRBV27 to TRBJ1-2, with no clear D. The CDR3 consists of 15 residues. Trimming pared 0 bases from V and 0 bases from J, leaving 8 bases between. Per germline, CDR1 MNHEY and CDR2 SMNVEV (reference sequence). The CDR3 coding sequence is TGTGCCAGCAGTTTATCCAAGTGGGCTAACTATGGCTACACCTTC. Protein: CASSLSKWANYGYTF.

V is TRBV6-5 and J is TRBJ1-2; D is unclear. V was clipped by 10 bases and J by 8 bases, with 11 bases between them. The CDR3 has 10 residues. CDR1 is MNHEY, CDR2 SVGAGI, per germline. CDR3 residues: CATRSWGYTF. The CDR3, as DNA: TGTGCCACTCGTTCGTGGGGCTACACCTTC.

This chain uses TRBV4-2 with TRBJ2-3, with TRBD1 matching 8 bases. J lost 5 bases, V lost 4 bases, and 8 bases had no gene match. Germline V gives CDR1 LGHNA, CDR2 YNFKEQ. This CDR3 has 15 amino acids. The CDR3 reads CASSPRQGIQDTQYF. Written as DNA, the CDR3 is TGTGCCAGCAGCCCCCGACAGGGGATACAAGATACGCAGTATTTT.

The chain carries TRBV24-1 and TRBJ2-5; no definite D call. V was clipped by 1 base and J by 3 bases, with 5 bases between them. The CDR3 loop spans 13 amino acids. Per the germline V gene, CDR1 is KGHDR and CDR2 is SFDVKD. In DNA form, the CDR3 reads TGTGCCACCAGTGATTTCGAGGAAGAGACCCAGTACTTC. It specifies CATSDFEEETQYF.

The chain combines TRBV29-1 with TRBJ2-1; perhaps D is TRBD1 or TRBD2 (7 bases each). V lost 3 bases and J 2 bases, leaving 11 bases between the germline ends. Germline CDR1 is SQVTM and CDR2 is ANQGSEA. There are 14 residues in the CDR3. CDR3 bases: TGCAGCGTTGACGGGGGGACAGCCTACAATGAGCAGTTCTTC. It is translated as CSVDGGTAYNEQFF.

This clonotype was observed a handful of times. This chain links TRBV29-1 with TRBJ2-1; TRBD2 matches 8 bases. The CDR3 has 16 residues. In germline, CDR1 is SQVTM, CDR2 ANQGSEA. Unmatched junction bases numbered 12, after V lost 2 bases and J lost 6 bases. CDR3 region: CSVESMGGGPVNEQFF. The DNA of the CDR3 is TGCAGCGTTGAAAGTATGGGCGGGGGGCCCGTCAATGAGCAGTTCTTC.

This chain links TRBV11-1 with TRBJ2-5; TRBD2 matches 10 bases. TRBJ2-7 explains the end of the DNA better; the J call may be wrong. The germline V gene has CDR1 SGHAT and CDR2 FQDESV (reference sequence). The CDR3 has 14 residues. The CDR3: CASSGKRGGHEQYF. In nucleotides, the CDR3 is TGTGCCAGCAGCGGAAAGCGGGGGGGCCACGAGCAGTACTTC.

In its sample, this clonotype was seen a few times. The chain recombines TRBV20-1 with TRBJ2-7; D unresolved. This CDR3 region has 13 residues. Germline CDR1 and CDR2: DFQATT and SNEGSKA (reference sequence). Trimming took 1 base from V and 1 from J, leaving 8 bases between them. The DNA of the CDR3 is TGCAGTGCTAGAGGGGCGGTATCCTACGAGCAGTACTTC. Amino acid sequence: CSARGAVSYEQYF.

This clonotype appeared a few times. This sequence joins TRBV12-3 or TRBV12-4 and TRBJ2-4; the D is unclear. This CDR3 comprises 19 residues. Trimming removed 3 bases from V and 0 bases from J, with 21 bases in between. CDR3 loop: CASSLIFSGISLAKNIQYF. The CDR3 DNA reads TGTGCCAGCAGTTTGATCTTTAGTGGGATTTCCCTAGCCAAAAACATTCAGTACTTC.

This clonotype has a handful of counts. The V and J genes are TRBV7-2 and TRBJ2-3, with D possibly being TRBD2 (6 bases). Germline V gene lookup returns CDR1 SGHTA and CDR2 FQGNSA. This CDR3 is built from 14 residues. V was trimmed by 4 bases and J by 4 bases, leaving 12 bases between them. The CDR3 DNA sequence: TGTGCCAGCAGCTCCCGGGGGTGGGCAGATACGCAGTATTTT. This encodes CASSSRGWADTQYF.

The sample holds a few counts of this clonotype. The V call is TRBV4-3, the J call TRBJ1-1; unclear D gene. V was trimmed by 0 bases and J by 4 bases, leaving 18 bases between them. This CDR3 is built from 17 residues. Germline CDR1 is LGHNA and CDR2 is YSLEER. The CDR3 reads CASSQEIGYLGGTEAFF. The CDR3 DNA reads TGCGCCAGCAGCCAAGAGATAGGGTATTTGGGCGGCACTGAAGCTTTCTTT.

V is TRBV10-3 and J is TRBJ2-5; TRBD1 matches 7 bases. The CDR3 contains 15 residues. Germline CDR1 ENHRY, CDR2 SYGVKD. Trimming removed 5 bases from V and 2 bases from J; junction bases left unmatched: 8. CDR3 in DNA: TGTGCCATCAGTACTAGGGACAGAAAGCAAGAGACCCAGTACTTC. Its protein is CAISTRDRKQETQYF.

The chain is built from TRBV7-9 and TRBJ1-2; 7 bases are a match to TRBD1. V dropped 3 bases and J dropped 8; count of bases not matched to a gene: 3. The CDR3 totals 12 residues. Germline-derived CDR1 and CDR2 are SEHNR and FQNEAQ (reference sequence). This chain's CDR3 is CASSLTGQGYTF. In DNA form, the CDR3 reads TGTGCCAGCAGCTTGACAGGGCAAGGCTACACCTTC.

A few counts support this clonotype. V gene TRBV12-3 or TRBV12-4 combines with J gene TRBJ1-2; D ambiguous. This CDR3 spans 14 amino acids. Trimming removed 4 bases at V and 1 base at J, with 10 bases between. CDR3 sequence (DNA): TGTGCCAGCAGTTCTACTCCGGTTAACTATGGCTACACCTTC. This gives the protein CASSSTPVNYGYTF.